Listed below are T cell receptor beta chains from one sample, sequenced in a study of control samples from healthy donors and cancer patients. The data were produced by immunoSEQ multiplex PCR, yet TCRdb's version contains in-frame clones alone and is incomplete. This sample has about 83,000 clones, with about nine tenths found just once. Sample: blood. The receptors stem from a young man in good health. Both conserved end residues are part of each CDR3. A D gene is named only where the DNA matches it firmly. Clone size appears in some rows only: once, few, many, or a class for an expanded clone.

j_gene: TRBJ2-7; abundance: few; v_gene: TRBV7-7; d_gene: .; CDR3nt: TGTGCCAGCAGCTTATTTCAGGGTGGATACGAGCAGTACTTC; CDR3aa: CASSLFQGGYEQYF
j_gene: TRBJ2-1; abundance: .; v_gene: TRBV7-8; d_gene: .; CDR3nt: TGTGCCAGCAGCTCTTCTGACTTGGGATACAATGAGCAGTTCTTC; CDR3aa: CASSSSDLGYNEQFF
j_gene: TRBJ2-1; abundance: .; v_gene: TRBV6-5; d_gene: TRBD1; CDR3nt: TGTGCCAGCTCAAAACGGACAGGACTCTACAATGAGCAGTTCTTC; CDR3aa: CASSKRTGLYNEQFF
j_gene: TRBJ2-1; abundance: .; v_gene: TRBV29-1; d_gene: .; CDR3nt: TGCAGCGTTGGCACTTTTCTCACTGGATATGAGCAGTTCTTC; CDR3aa: CSVGTFLTGYEQFF
j_gene: TRBJ1-5; abundance: .; v_gene: TRBV6-1; d_gene: .; CDR3nt: TGTGCCAGCAGTGAAGCGGGAACCAACCAGCCCCAGCATTTT; CDR3aa: CASSEAGTNQPQHF
j_gene: TRBJ2-2; abundance: .; v_gene: TRBV19; d_gene: TRBD1; CDR3nt: TGTGCCAGTAGTATCCAGAGACAGGGGGTCGGGGAGCTGTTTTTT; CDR3aa: CASSIQRQGVGELFF
j_gene: TRBJ1-4; abundance: .; v_gene: TRBV29-1; d_gene: .; CDR3nt: TGCAGCGTTGAAGAAGGGGGGGGATTTAATGAAAAACTGTTTTTT; CDR3aa: CSVEEGGGFNEKLFF
j_gene: TRBJ2-1; abundance: .; v_gene: TRBV18; d_gene: .; CDR3nt: TGTGCCAGCTCACCTAATGGGGATAATGAGCAGTTCTTC; CDR3aa: CASSPNGDNEQFF
j_gene: TRBJ2-7; abundance: .; v_gene: TRBV5-1; d_gene: .; CDR3nt: TGCGCCAGCAGCTCCGATGCCGGGACAAGGGGCTTGGAGCAGTACTTC; CDR3aa: CASSSDAGTRGLEQYF
j_gene: TRBJ2-3; abundance: once; v_gene: TRBV18; d_gene: TRBD2; CDR3nt: TGTGCCAGCTCACAATTAGCGGGGAGCACAGATACGCAGTATTTT; CDR3aa: CASSQLAGSTDTQYF
j_gene: TRBJ2-7; abundance: .; v_gene: TRBV3-1/TRBV3-2; d_gene: .; CDR3nt: TGTGCCAGCGCAAGGGCGGGACAGCTATACGAGCAGTACTTC; CDR3aa: CASARAGQLYEQYF